The following is a T cell receptor beta chain sequence with its context. Its antigen is still unknown. Using immunoSEQ multiplex PCR, the repertoire was profiled, and TCRdb retains in-frame clones only, with some absent. The profile shows roughly 270,000 clones, 70% to 90% of them singletons. This sample stems from a study of Ad26.COV2.S vaccination and SARS-CoV-2 variants. Treatment meaning: approximately 18 received Ad26.COV2.S at low or high dose, single or two shots; 5 received placebo; per-sample allocation not given. After the first vaccine or placebo injection, samples were drawn on day 63. Findings and limits, study-wide: Vaccinees and placebo recipients showed similar non-spike TCR breadth. The TCR-based breadth and depth measures might underestimate overall T cell responses.

Trimming removed 2 bases from V and 1 base from J, with 7 bases in between. In germline, CDR1 is SEHNR, CDR2 FQNEAQ (reference sequence). The CDR3 sequence is 14 residues long. The receptor was derived from a person between 18 and 59 years old who received the Ad26.COV2.S COVID-19 vaccine or a placebo. The sequencing used peripheral blood, collected in a trial of Ad26.COV2.S vaccine versus placebo. The chain recombines TRBV7-9 with TRBJ2-3, with D perhaps matching TRBD1 (5 bases). The CDR3 DNA follows: TGTGCCAGCAGCTTACTCAGGGGCACAGATACGCAGTATTTT. Translation: CASSLLRGTDTQYF.